Below are 18 T cell receptor gamma chains sequenced from a single sample in a study of γδ T cells in repeated Plasmodium falciparum infection. TCRdb ran CATT on the multiplex PCR reads. The sample carries 30,000 or so gamma-chain clones, roughly 1.4% recorded once. Gammadelta T cells were flow-sorted from PBMC into Vgamma9/Vdelta2+ and Vdelta2-negative populations for bulk analysis. Sequencing was carried out using gamma-delta T cells from blood. These receptors came from a pool of human donors (malaria-infected and uninfected, not separated).

This clone was seen at least ten times. A far more abundant clone sits one base away, making this likely a read error. Additional DNA sequences in this sample encode the identical CDR3. V and J are TRGV9 and TRGJP. V lost 0 bases to trimming and J lost 7 bases; unmatched junction nucleotides: 6. Germline CDR1 GITISATS, CDR2 ISYDGTV (reference sequence). This CDR3 has 17 amino acids. The CDR3 sequence is CALWEVKQELGKKIKVF. In DNA form, the CDR3 reads TGTGCCTTGTGGGAGGTGAAACAGGAGTTGGGCAAAAAAATCAAGGTATTT.

The sample holds many counts of this clone. TCRdb's protein for this DNA is that of a much larger clone and differs from the translation at residue 13, likely a read error; the protein shown is the DNA translation. The chain links TRGV9 to TRGJP. TCRdb carries no J gene annotation; the J gene was assigned here by matching the DNA with germline. The germline CDR1 and CDR2 sequences are GITISATS and ISYDGTV (reference sequence). The CDR3 loop spans 16 amino acids. CDR3 in DNA: TGTGCCTTGTGGAGTCTTTCCCAGTTGGGCAAAAAAGTCAAGGTATTT. The encoded protein is CALWSLSQLGKKVKVF.

A few counts support this clone. TCRdb records a much larger clone's protein for this DNA, with a difference at residue 5 that likely arises from a read error; the protein given is the translation of the DNA. In the same sample, other DNA sequences code for this CDR3. The CDR3 here is CATWGGGHEKLF. CDR3 DNA: TGTGCCACCTGGGGCGGGGGGCATGAGAAACTCTTT. V and J are TRGV2 and TRGJ1 or TRGJ2. Assignment of the J gene here rests on matching the DNA to germline, because TCRdb gives none. CDR3 length: 12 residues. Germline lookup yields CDR1 EGSNGY and CDR2 YDSYNSKV.

About this clone itself: TCRdb's protein for this DNA is that of a much larger clone and differs from the translation at residue 3, likely a read error; the protein shown is the DNA translation. The chain recombines TRGV3 with TRGJP2. The J gene comes from matching the DNA to germline here; TCRdb lacks it. This CDR3 comprises 15 residues. The germline CDR1 and CDR2 sequences are VTNTFY and YDVSTARD (reference sequence). CDR3: CASWQLISSDWIKTF. The DNA for the CDR3 is TGTGCCTCCTGGCAACTCATCAGTAGTGATTGGATCAAGACGTTT.

This clone showed up many times. The translation of this DNA and the TCRdb protein of a much larger clone differ at residues 9 and 14, probably owing to a read error; the protein shown here is translated from the DNA. V gene TRGV9 was called; the J gene was not. This CDR3 has 16 amino acids. Germline V gene data show CDR1 as GITISATS and CDR2 as ISYDGTV (reference sequence). This CDR3 reads CALWEVNSMGKKIMVF. The CDR3 nucleotides read TGTGCCTTGTGGGAGGTGAATTCGATGGGCAAAAAAATCATGGTATTT.

This clone came up a few times. TCRdb shows a much larger clone's protein in place of this DNA's translation, and the two differ at residue 5, likely through a read error; the protein shown is translated from the DNA. This sequence joins TRGV9 and TRGJP. Here the J gene came from matching the DNA to germline, since TCRdb omits it. V shed 8 bases, J shed 8 bases, and the junction held 3 bases outside the gene matches. Germline lookup yields CDR1 GITISATS and CDR2 ISYDGTV (reference sequence). The CDR3 has 13 amino acids. In nucleotides, the CDR3 is TGTGCCTTGTTCAAGTTGGGCAAAAAAATCAAGGTATTT. Protein sequence: CALFKLGKKIKVF.

This clone was recorded at least ten times. Other DNA variants within this sample encode the same CDR3. This chain joins TRGV3 and TRGJ1 or TRGJ2. The germline V gene encodes CDR1 VTNTFY and CDR2 YDVSTARD (reference sequence). CDR3 length: 13 amino acids. With V trimmed by 1 base and J by 2 bases, 2 bases remained unmatched. CDR3 residues: CATWDSYYYKKLF. The CDR3 nucleotides are TGTGCCACCTGGGACAGCTATTATTATAAGAAACTCTTT.

This clone was counted at least ten times. TCRdb's protein, taken from a much larger clone, differs from this DNA's translation at residue 10, likely owing to a read error; the protein displayed comes from the DNA. The chain has TRGV9 and TRGJP. TCRdb leaves out the J gene; it was filled in here by matching the DNA to germline. CDR3 length: 16 residues. Germline lookup yields CDR1 GITISATS and CDR2 ISYDGTV (reference sequence). The CDR3 sequence: CALWEFKELDKKIKVF. The CDR3 bases are TGTGCCTTGTGGGAGTTTAAAGAGTTGGACAAAAAAATCAAGGTATTT.

This clone showed up just a few times. This chain uses TRGV4 with TRGJ1 or TRGJ2. TCRdb is silent on the J gene; assignment here came from matching the DNA to germline. Trimming removed 6 bases from V and 5 bases from J; junction bases left unmatched: 7. Germline CDR1 reads EGSTGY; CDR2 reads YDSYTSSV. This CDR3 has 12 amino acids. The CDR3 protein is CATWWVHYKKLF. In DNA, the CDR3 is TGTGCCACCTGGTGGGTCCATTATAAGAAACTCTTT.

This clone was counted many times. A read error is likely here: a far larger clone is one base away. Other DNA sequences in this sample translate to the same CDR3. The chain joins TRGV4 to TRGJ1 or TRGJ2. TCRdb does not report a J gene; here it was assigned by matching the DNA to germline references. In germline, CDR1 is EGSTGY, CDR2 YDSYTSSV. This CDR3 region has 14 residues. This CDR3 is CATWDELDYYKKLF. The CDR3 bases are TGTGCCACCTGGGATGAATTGGATTATTACAAGAAACTCTTT.

This clone has at least ten counts. The protein TCRdb lists belongs to a much larger clone and differs from this DNA's translation at residue 9, which points to a read error; the protein shown is made from the DNA. This chain joins TRGV9 and TRGJ1 or TRGJ2. No J gene is reported in TCRdb; it was inferred here by comparing the DNA with germline. V gave up 0 bases and J gave up 11 bases; unmatched junction bases: 16. Germline lookup yields CDR1 GITISATS and CDR2 ISYDGTV (reference sequence). This CDR3 region has 15 residues. The DNA for the CDR3 is TGTGCCTTGTGGGAGGTGGCAACCTCAACTAACGAGAAACTCTTT. As protein: CALWEVATSTNEKLF.

This clone was counted a few times. With only one base between it and a far larger clone, this is likely a read error. Distinct nucleotide sequences in the sample also encode this CDR3. The V gene is listed as TRGV9; no J gene was called. Germline V gene data show CDR1 as GITISATS and CDR2 as ISYDGTV (reference sequence). The CDR3 is 13 amino acids. The chain's CDR3 is CALWEVPYYKKLF. In DNA, the CDR3 is TGTGCCTTGTGGGAGGTCCCTTATTATAAGAAGCTCTTT.

This clone was seen many times. Since a far larger clone is one base different, this is likely a read error. Other DNA sequences in this specimen translate into the identical CDR3. The V gene is TRGV9; the J gene was not called. Germline lookup yields CDR1 GITISATS and CDR2 ISYDGTV (reference sequence). There are 10 residues in the CDR3. CDR3 nucleotide sequence: TGTGCCTTGTGGGAGTTCGAGAAGCTCTTT. As protein: CALWEFEKLF.

This clone is labeled as medium-sized. J is TRGJ1 or TRGJ2 and V is TRGV9. Germline-derived CDR1 and CDR2 are GITISATS and ISYDGTV (reference sequence). The CDR3 spans 11 residues. V trimming: 0 bases; J trimming: 16 bases; junction bases outside the gene matches: 9. The CDR3 sequence is CALWEVPPLLF. The CDR3 DNA sequence: TGTGCCTTGTGGGAGGTGCCCCCTTTGCTCTTT.

On this clone: This DNA's translation differs at residue 3 from TCRdb's protein, which comes from a much larger clone; a read error is likely, and the protein shown is translated from the DNA. The chain combines TRGV3 with TRGJ1 or TRGJ2. The J gene, missing from TCRdb, was assigned here through DNA to germline matching. Germline assignment: CDR1 VTNTFY and CDR2 YDVSTARD (reference sequence). The CDR3 sequence is 14 residues long. CDR3 region: CAAWDRRRYYKKLF. The CDR3 nucleotides are TGTGCCGCCTGGGACAGGCGAAGGTATTATAAGAAACTCTTT.

This clone was seen many times. The V gene is TRGV4, the J gene TRGJ1 or TRGJ2. Trimming removed 3 bases from V and 1 base from J; junction bases left unmatched: 6. Germline V gene sequence: CDR1 EGSTGY, CDR2 YDSYTSSV. CDR3 length: 14 amino acids. CDR3 sequence reads: CATWDLLNYYKKLF. DNA of the CDR3: TGTGCCACCTGGGATCTCCTTAATTATTATAAGAAACTCTTT.

This clone was seen repeatedly, ten times or more. The V and J genes are TRGV4 and TRGJ1 or TRGJ2. The CDR3 runs 18 residues. V was pared by 3 bases and J by 0 bases, with 17 bases of the junction left unmatched. Germline loops: CDR1 EGSTGY, CDR2 YDSYTSSV. In DNA, the CDR3 is TGTGCCACCTGGGATACCGACCAGCTACCCCCGAATTATTATAAGAAACTCTTT. Protein product: CATWDTDQLPPNYYKKLF.

This clone was seen ten or more times. For this DNA, TCRdb reports the protein of a much larger clone, which diverges at residue 6, most likely from a read error; the protein presented here is translated directly from the DNA. This sequence joins TRGV9 and TRGJP2. The J gene is absent in TCRdb and was assigned here via DNA matching to germline. V gave up 9 bases and J gave up 10 bases; unmatched junction bases: 8. CDR3 size: 11 residues. The germline V gene encodes CDR1 GITISATS and CDR2 ISYDGTV (reference sequence). The CDR3 DNA follows: TGTGCCTTGGGGGGTGGTTGGATCAAGACGTTT. Amino acid sequence: CALGGGWIKTF.